This TCR beta chain appears in the sequencing data of a study of T-cell reconstitution after alpha-beta-depleted transplantation in children. There are many counts of this clonotype. In germline, CDR1 is MGHDK, CDR2 SYGVNS. The V and J ends lost 4 bases and 2 bases, in that order; junction bases with no gene match: 5. The CDR3 totals 16 residues. Researchers prepared the TCRbeta library using unique molecular identifiers, the study reports. TCRdb independently ran MiXCR on the PCR reads; one entry per CDR3 protein. The sample yields 150,000 to 250,000 distinct CDR3 sequences, more than 12% seen once. This chain joins TRBV25-1 and TRBJ2-1, with 10 bases matching TRBD2. The source is a human donor who donated a stem cell graft to a child with acute lymphoblastic leukemia. This specimen consisted of PBMCs from the stem cell graft donor, obtained from the stem cell graft. The CDR3 here is CASSAFLAGAYNEQFF. The CDR3 nucleotides read TGTGCCAGCAGTGCTTTCCTAGCGGGAGCCTACAATGAGCAGTTCTTC.